This T cell receptor beta chain was retrieved from a study of T cells in Graves' hyperthyroidism and ophthalmopathy. Using RNA transcripts as the source, TCR beta CDR3 regions were amplified. In the first-round RT-PCR of the TCR CDR3, the HTBI primer set was used. TCRdb processed the multiplex PCR reads anew with MiXCR; each CDR3 protein has one entry. The sample records a few hundred thousand distinct CDR3 sequences, less than 20% being singletons. This CDR3 has 16 residues. CDR1 SGDLS and CDR2 YYNGEE come from the germline V gene. V gave up 0 bases and J gave up 4 bases; unmatched junction bases: 10. On this clonotype: The antigen is unknown.

Study results and limitations: In blood, most of the thyroid clonotypes expanded above 0.001 were also present.

This sequence was found in a woman aged 18-29 years with Graves' hyperthyroidism that later progressed to Graves' ophthalmopathy. This chain joins TRBV9 and TRBJ2-7; 7 positions match TRBD1. The specimen was blood. The chain's CDR3 is CASSVGGGRSDYEQYF. CDR3 DNA: TGTGCCAGCAGCGTAGGAGGGGGCCGATCCGATTACGAGCAGTACTTC.